This entry lists 23 T cell receptor beta chains sequenced from one sample in a study of T cells after yellow fever vaccination. TCRdb re-analysed the 5' RACE reads in MiXCR, keeping a single row per CDR3 protein. The data contain roughly 240,000 distinct CDR3 sequences, approximately 6.7% of them singletons. Source: CD4+ T cells sorted from PBMCs, taken on the day of the yellow fever booster vaccination. These receptors all stem from a man aged 30 to 45 who received the YFV17D yellow fever vaccine.

This clonotype was seen a few times. This sequence joins TRBV12-3 or TRBV12-4 and TRBJ2-1; D unresolved. CDR3 size: 9 residues. With 5 bases removed from V and 14 bases from J, the gap between germline ends came to 7 bases. CDR3 in amino acids: CASSPPKFF. The DNA for the CDR3 is TGTGCCAGCAGTCCCCCCAAGTTCTTC.

This clonotype was seen more than once but under ten times. The chain employs TRBV20-1 and TRBJ2-3; 10 bases fit TRBD1. The CDR3 has 12 residues. V gave up 5 bases and J gave up 7 bases; unmatched junction bases: 3. Germline lookup yields CDR1 DFQATT and CDR2 SNEGSKA (reference sequence). CDR3 amino acids: CSAGDRGNTQYF. CDR3 bases: TGCAGTGCTGGGGACAGGGGAAATACGCAGTATTTT.

There are many counts of this clonotype. The chain recombines TRBV29-1 with TRBJ2-1; tentative D call: TRBD2 (5 bases). CDR3 length equals 14 residues. The germline V and J ends were trimmed by 3 bases and 8 bases, with 17 bases remaining between them. Germline V gives CDR1 SQVTM, CDR2 ANQGSEA. Written as DNA, the CDR3 is TGCAGCGTTGACGGGAATCGGGGTGGGGATGAGCAGTTCTTC. Its protein is CSVDGNRGGDEQFF.

The rearrangement links TRBV23-1 to TRBJ2-1, with no clear D. TRBV23-1 belongs to the ORF category, with a function that is uncertain. The CDR3 is made up of 16 amino acids. Trimming pared 0 bases from V and 4 bases from J, leaving 13 bases between. The DNA of the CDR3 is TGCGCCAGCAGTCAATCTCCGTACCCAGGTTACAATGAGCAGTTCTTC. This encodes CASSQSPYPGYNEQFF.

V and J are TRBV4-2 and TRBJ2-1, with D possibly matching TRBD1 (6 bases). CDR1 and CDR2 (germline): LGHNA, YNFKEQ. Trimming shortened V by 0 bases and J by 5 bases, and 11 bases separated the two germline ends. This CDR3 has 15 residues. The CDR3 nucleotides are TGTGCCAGCAGCCAAGACCGTACAGGGAACAATGAGCAGTTCTTC. Translation gives CASSQDRTGNNEQFF.

The genes are TRBV7-3 and TRBJ2-7, with unresolved D. The CDR3 extends over 14 amino acids. Germline values: CDR1 SGHTA, CDR2 FQGTGA. Deletions cut 5 bases from V and 3 bases from J, with 14 bases between. The CDR3 sequence is CASSDQPGSYEQYF. In DNA form, the CDR3 reads TGTGCCAGCAGCGACCAACCGGGCAGCTACGAGCAGTACTTC.

This clonotype was seen repeatedly, ten times or more. The chain carries TRBV10-2 and TRBJ1-5, with D possibly being TRBD1 (5 bases). The germline CDR1 and CDR2 sequences are WSHSY and SAAADI. This CDR3 contains 14 residues. V was trimmed by 4 bases and J by 4 bases, leaving 11 bases between them. The CDR3 reads CASSVGAENQPQHF. CDR3 DNA sequence: TGCGCCAGCAGTGTTGGGGCGGAAAATCAGCCCCAGCATTTT.

In its sample, this clonotype was seen a few times. The chain joins TRBV12-3 or TRBV12-4 to TRBJ2-7; 8 nucleotides match TRBD2. The trim removed 4 bases at V and 6 bases at J, leaving 5 bases unmatched. The CDR3 is made up of 13 amino acids. The DNA for the CDR3 is TGTGCCAGCAGTTGGGGACTAGGGGGCGAGCAGTACTTC. It yields the protein CASSWGLGGEQYF.

This chain links TRBV4-2 with TRBJ2-7; D ambiguous. The V end lost 5 bases, the J end lost 4 bases, and 12 bases lay between the germline ends. Germline V CDR1 and CDR2: LGHNA, YNFKEQ. This CDR3 spans 13 amino acids. The CDR3 reads CASSEARSYEQYF. CDR3 DNA sequence: TGTGCCAGCAGCGAAGCCCGATCTTACGAGCAGTACTTC.

This clonotype was counted at least ten times. The chain employs TRBV20-1 and TRBJ1-6; TRBD1 might be the D (5 bases). Per the germline V gene, CDR1 is DFQATT and CDR2 is SNEGSKA (reference sequence). The CDR3 consists of 12 residues. V lost 4 bases and J 9 bases, leaving 10 bases between the germline ends. The CDR3 DNA reads TGCAGTGCTACAGGGCCGGGTTCACCCCTCCACTTT. Protein product: CSATGPGSPLHF.

Many counts were recorded for this clonotype. The chain recombines TRBV30 with TRBJ2-3; 9 nucleotides agree with TRBD2. V dropped 1 base and J dropped 4; count of bases not matched to a gene: 3. Germline lookup yields CDR1 GTSNPN and CDR2 SVGIG (reference sequence). CDR3 size: 14 residues. CDR3 sequence reads: CAWSEGLASDTQYF. DNA of the CDR3: TGTGCCTGGAGTGAGGGACTAGCATCAGATACGCAGTATTTT.

This clonotype occurred a few times. This chain uses TRBV19 with TRBJ2-1; TRBD2 matches 14 bases. CDR1 is LNHDA, CDR2 SQIVND, per germline (reference sequence). The CDR3 extends over 18 amino acids. The V and J ends lost 3 bases and 5 bases, in that order; junction bases with no gene match: 9. For the CDR3, the DNA is TGTGCCAGTAGTATTCCCAGACTAGCGGGAGGGCCAGACAATGAGCAGTTCTTC. Protein sequence: CASSIPRLAGGPDNEQFF. Full variable domain (rest looked up from reference TRBV19 and TRBJ2-1): DGGITQSPKYLFRKEGQNVTLSCEQNLNHDAMYWYRQDPGQGLRLIYYSQIVNDFQKGDIAEGYSVSREKKESFPLTVTSAQKNPTAFYLCASSIPRLAGGPDNEQFFGPGTRLTVL.

This clonotype was seen a few times. The chain combines TRBV12-3 or TRBV12-4 with TRBJ2-3, with 9 bases fitting TRBD2. CDR3 size: 16 residues. V lost 5 bases to trimming and J lost 0 bases; unmatched junction nucleotides: 6. CDR3 residues: CASSPRTSASTDTQYF. The CDR3 region has the DNA TGTGCCAGCAGTCCCCGGACTAGCGCTAGCACAGATACGCAGTATTTT.

The sample holds many counts of this clonotype. The chain employs TRBV4-3 and TRBJ2-3; no clear D gene. Germline lookup yields CDR1 LGHNA and CDR2 YSLEER. V was cut by 0 bases and J by 2 bases, with 6 bases left in between. The CDR3 totals 14 residues. CDR3 sequence (DNA): TGCGCCAGCAGCCAAGATCGCACCACAGATACGCAGTATTTT. Its translation is CASSQDRTTDTQYF.

This clonotype was seen more than once but under ten times. This chain joins TRBV5-1 and TRBJ2-7; D might be TRBD2 (5 bases). The CDR3 length is 15 residues. The V gene's germline CDR1 is SGHRS and CDR2 YFSETQ. Trimming removed 1 base from V and 3 bases from J, with 14 bases in between. CDR3 bases: TGCGCCAGCAGCTTGTCTCTAGCATCAGGCTACGAGCAGTACTTC. Amino acid sequence: CASSLSLASGYEQYF. Full variable domain (missing parts from reference TRBV5-1 and TRBJ2-7): KAGVTQTPRYLIKTRGQQVTLSCSPISGHRSVSWYQQTPGQGLQFLFEYFSETQRNKGNFPGRFSGRQFSNSRSEMNVSTLELGDSALYLCASSLSLASGYEQYFGPGTRLTVT.

The V and J genes are TRBV9 and TRBJ2-7; D not resolved. Trimming took 1 base from V and 0 from J, leaving 8 bases between them. This CDR3 region has 14 residues. Germline V CDR1 and CDR2: SGDLS, YYNGEE. The CDR3 spells CASSVKPFSYEQYF. The CDR3 coding sequence is TGTGCCAGCAGCGTAAAACCTTTCTCCTACGAGCAGTACTTC.

This clonotype was detected ten times or more. DNA for the CDR3: TGCGCCAGCAGCTTGCTTAATTCGAACACCGGGGAGCTGTTTTTT. This gives the protein CASSLLNSNTGELFF. The chain employs TRBV5-1 and TRBJ2-2, with D uncertain. CDR3 length: 15 residues. Trimming stripped 1 base from V and 0 bases from J, with 7 bases between. Germline V gene lookup returns CDR1 SGHRS and CDR2 YFSETQ.

This clonotype has a count of ten or more. The chain combines TRBV7-2 with TRBJ2-3; 9 positions match TRBD2. Germline V lookup: CDR1 SGHTA, CDR2 FQGNSA. The CDR3 contains 16 residues. Trimming took 2 bases from V and 3 from J; bases not matched to a gene: 6. The CDR3 loop reads CASSLSAGGFTDTQYF. The CDR3 nucleotides read TGTGCCAGCAGCTTAAGCGCGGGAGGGTTTACAGATACGCAGTATTTT.

The chain carries TRBV12-3 or TRBV12-4 and TRBJ2-1; 10 bases agree with TRBD2. The CDR3 is made up of 16 amino acids. Unmatched junction bases numbered 8, after V lost 5 bases and J lost 4 bases. The DNA of the CDR3 is TGTGCCAGCAGTCCCGTAGCGGGAGGTGCTTACAATGAGCAGTTCTTC. Translated, it gives CASSPVAGGAYNEQFF.

The chain couples TRBV7-2 to TRBJ2-1; no reliable D call. This CDR3 region has 16 residues. Trimming left V 5 bases short and J 4 bases short, with 18 bases between. The germline V gene has CDR1 SGHTA and CDR2 FQGNSA. CDR3 nucleotides: TGTGCCAGCAGCCAGCAAGCTCTGGCGCGGTACAATGAGCAGTTCTTC. Its protein is CASSQQALARYNEQFF.

The chain carries TRBV12-3 or TRBV12-4 and TRBJ2-5; tentatively, D is TRBD1 (5 bases). V was pared by 6 bases and J by 5 bases, with 25 bases between. CDR3 length: 17 residues. CDR3 in DNA: TGTGCCAGCAGGGCCCGTATTGGACAAGTTTTTACGGAGACCCAGTACTTC. Its protein is CASRARIGQVFTETQYF.

This clonotype was seen many times. The V and J genes are TRBV6-2 or TRBV6-3 and TRBJ2-4; D might be TRBD1 or TRBD2, each matching 5 bases. This CDR3 is 15 amino acids long. Germline assignment: CDR1 MNHEY and CDR2 SVGEGT. Trimming took 6 bases from V and 4 from J, leaving 16 bases between them. The CDR3 DNA is TGTGCCAGCAGATACGGGACCTCGATTAAAAACATTCAGTACTTC. It is translated as CASRYGTSIKNIQYF.

The sample holds many counts of this clonotype. The V gene is TRBV7-2, the J gene TRBJ1-4, with D unclear. V was pared by 2 bases and J by 10 bases, with 8 bases between. CDR1 and CDR2 from the germline V gene are SGHTA and FQGNSA. This CDR3 is 12 amino acids long. CDR3 loop: CASSLLVGKLFF. The CDR3 DNA is TGTGCCAGCAGCTTATTGGTAGGAAAACTGTTTTTT.